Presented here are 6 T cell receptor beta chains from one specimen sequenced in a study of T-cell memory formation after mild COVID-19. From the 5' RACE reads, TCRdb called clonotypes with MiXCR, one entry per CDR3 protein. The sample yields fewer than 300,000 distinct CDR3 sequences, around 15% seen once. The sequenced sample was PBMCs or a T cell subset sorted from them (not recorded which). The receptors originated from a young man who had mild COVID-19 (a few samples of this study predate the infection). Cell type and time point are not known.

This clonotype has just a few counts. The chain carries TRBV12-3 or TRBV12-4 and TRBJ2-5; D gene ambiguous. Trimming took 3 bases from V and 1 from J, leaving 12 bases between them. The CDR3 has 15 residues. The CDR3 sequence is CASSLWQTIQETQYF. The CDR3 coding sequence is TGTGCCAGCAGTTTGTGGCAAACTATCCAAGAGACCCAGTACTTC.

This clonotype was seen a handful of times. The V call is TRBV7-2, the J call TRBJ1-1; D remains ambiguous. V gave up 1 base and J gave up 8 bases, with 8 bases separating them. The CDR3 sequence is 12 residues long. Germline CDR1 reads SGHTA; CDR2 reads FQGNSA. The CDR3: CASSLEVGEAFF. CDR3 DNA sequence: TGTGCCAGCAGCTTAGAAGTGGGGGAAGCTTTCTTT.

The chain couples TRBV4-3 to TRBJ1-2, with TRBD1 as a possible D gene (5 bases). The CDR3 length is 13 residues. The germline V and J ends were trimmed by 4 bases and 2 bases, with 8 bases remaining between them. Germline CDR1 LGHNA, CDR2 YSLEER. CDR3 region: CASSLNRNYGYTF. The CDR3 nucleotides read TGCGCCAGCAGCCTAAACAGGAACTATGGCTACACCTTC.

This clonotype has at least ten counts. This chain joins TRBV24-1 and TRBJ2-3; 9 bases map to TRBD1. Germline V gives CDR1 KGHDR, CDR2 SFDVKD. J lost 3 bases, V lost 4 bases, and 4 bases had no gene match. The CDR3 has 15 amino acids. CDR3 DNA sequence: TGTGCCACCAGTGACCCCGGACAGGGGACAGATACGCAGTATTTT. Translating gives CATSDPGQGTDTQYF.

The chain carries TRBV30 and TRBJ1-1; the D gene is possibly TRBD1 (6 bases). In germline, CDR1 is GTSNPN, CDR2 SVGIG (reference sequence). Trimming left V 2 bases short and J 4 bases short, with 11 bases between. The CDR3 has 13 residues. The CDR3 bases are TGTGCCTGGAGTCAAGGGGGGGCCACTGAAGCTTTCTTT. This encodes CAWSQGGATEAFF.

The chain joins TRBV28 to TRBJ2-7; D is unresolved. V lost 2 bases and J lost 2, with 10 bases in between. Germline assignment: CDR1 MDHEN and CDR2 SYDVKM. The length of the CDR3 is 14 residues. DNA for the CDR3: TGTGCCAGCAGTTTAATTTCTGTCCCCTACGAGCAGTACTTC. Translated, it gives CASSLISVPYEQYF.